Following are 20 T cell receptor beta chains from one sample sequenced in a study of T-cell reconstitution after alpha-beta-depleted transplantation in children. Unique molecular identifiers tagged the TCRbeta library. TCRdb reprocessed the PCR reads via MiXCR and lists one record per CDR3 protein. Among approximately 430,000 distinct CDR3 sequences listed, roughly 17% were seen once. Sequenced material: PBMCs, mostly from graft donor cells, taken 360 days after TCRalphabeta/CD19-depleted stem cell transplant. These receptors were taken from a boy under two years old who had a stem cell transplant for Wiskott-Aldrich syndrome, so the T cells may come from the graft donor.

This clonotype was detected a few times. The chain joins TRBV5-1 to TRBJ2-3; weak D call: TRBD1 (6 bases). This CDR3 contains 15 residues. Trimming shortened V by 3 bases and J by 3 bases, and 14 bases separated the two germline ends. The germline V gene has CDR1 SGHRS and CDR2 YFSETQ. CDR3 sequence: CASSSQGWVTDTQYF. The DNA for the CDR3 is TGCGCCAGCAGCTCACAGGGTTGGGTTACAGATACGCAGTATTTT.

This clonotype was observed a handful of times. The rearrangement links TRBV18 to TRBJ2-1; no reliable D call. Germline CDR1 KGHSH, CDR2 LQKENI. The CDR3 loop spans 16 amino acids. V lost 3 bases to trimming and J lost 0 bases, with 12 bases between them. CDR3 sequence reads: CASSPRLQSSYNEQFF. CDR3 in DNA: TGTGCCAGCTCACCCCGCCTTCAAAGCTCCTACAATGAGCAGTTCTTC. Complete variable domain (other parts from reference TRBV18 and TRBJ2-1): NAGVMQNPRHLVRRRGQEARLRCSPMKGHSHVYWYRQLPEEGLKFMVYLQKENIIDESGMPKERFSAEFPKEGPSILRIQQVVRGDSAAYFCASSPRLQSSYNEQFFGPGTRLTVL.

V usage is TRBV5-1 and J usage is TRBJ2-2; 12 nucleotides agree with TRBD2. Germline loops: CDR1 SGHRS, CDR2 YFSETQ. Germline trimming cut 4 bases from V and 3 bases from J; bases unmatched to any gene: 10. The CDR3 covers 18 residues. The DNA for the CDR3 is TGCGCCAGCAGCCCCGACTTGACTAGCGGGAGCGACACCGGGGAGCTGTTTTTT. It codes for CASSPDLTSGSDTGELFF.

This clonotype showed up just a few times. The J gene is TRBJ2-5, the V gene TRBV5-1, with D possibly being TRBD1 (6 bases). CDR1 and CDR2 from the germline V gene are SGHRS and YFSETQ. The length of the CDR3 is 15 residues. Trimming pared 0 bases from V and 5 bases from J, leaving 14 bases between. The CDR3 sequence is CASSLENRVLETQYF. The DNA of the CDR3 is TGCGCCAGCAGCTTGGAGAACAGGGTCTTGGAGACCCAGTACTTC.

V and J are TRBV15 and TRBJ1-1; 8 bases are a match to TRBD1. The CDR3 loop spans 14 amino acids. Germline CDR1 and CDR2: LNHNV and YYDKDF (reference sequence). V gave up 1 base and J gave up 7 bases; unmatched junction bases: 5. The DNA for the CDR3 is TGTGCCACCAGCAGAGTGTCAGGGGGCGGTGAAGCTTTCTTT. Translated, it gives CATSRVSGGGEAFF. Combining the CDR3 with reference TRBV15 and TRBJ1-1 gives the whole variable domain DAMVIQNPRYQVTQFGKPVTLSCSQTLNHNVMYWYQQKSSQAPKLLFHYYDKDFNNEADTPDNFQSRRPNTSFCFLDIRSPGLGDTAMYLCATSRVSGGGEAFFGQGTRLTVV.

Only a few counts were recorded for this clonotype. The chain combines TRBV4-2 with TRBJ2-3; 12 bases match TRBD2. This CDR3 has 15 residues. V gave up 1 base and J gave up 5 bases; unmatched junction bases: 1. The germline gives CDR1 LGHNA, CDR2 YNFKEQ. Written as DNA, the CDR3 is TGTGCCAGCAGCCAAGGGACTAGCGGGGAAGATACGCAGTATTTT. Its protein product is CASSQGTSGEDTQYF.

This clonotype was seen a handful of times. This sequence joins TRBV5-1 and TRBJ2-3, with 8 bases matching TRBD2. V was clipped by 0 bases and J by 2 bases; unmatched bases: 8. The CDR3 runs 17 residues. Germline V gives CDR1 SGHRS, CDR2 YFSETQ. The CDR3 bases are TGCGCCAGCAGCTTGGGGCCTGGCGGGGGGATCACAGATACGCAGTATTTT. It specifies CASSLGPGGGITDTQYF.

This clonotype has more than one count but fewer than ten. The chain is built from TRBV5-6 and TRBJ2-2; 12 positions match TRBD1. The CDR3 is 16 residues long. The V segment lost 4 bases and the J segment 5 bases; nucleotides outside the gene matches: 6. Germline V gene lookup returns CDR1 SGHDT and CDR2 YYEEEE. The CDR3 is CASSGDRGLRTGELFF. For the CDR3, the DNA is TGTGCCAGCAGCGGGGACAGGGGGCTTCGGACCGGGGAGCTGTTTTTT. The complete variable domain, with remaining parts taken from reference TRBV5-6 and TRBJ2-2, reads DAGVTQSPTHLIKTRGQQVTLRCSPKSGHDTVSWYQQALGQGPQFIFQYYEEEERQRGNFPDRFSGHQFPNYSSELNVNALLLGDSALYLCASSGDRGLRTGELFFGEGSRLTVL.

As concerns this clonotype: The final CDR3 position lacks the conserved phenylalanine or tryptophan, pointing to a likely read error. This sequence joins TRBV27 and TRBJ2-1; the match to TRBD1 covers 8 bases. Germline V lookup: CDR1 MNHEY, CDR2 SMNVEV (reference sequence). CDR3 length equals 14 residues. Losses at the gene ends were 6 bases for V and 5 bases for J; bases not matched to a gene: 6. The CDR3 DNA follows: TGTGCCAGCAGACAGGACAGGGCCAACAATGAGCAGTTCTCC. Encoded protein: CASRQDRANNEQFS.

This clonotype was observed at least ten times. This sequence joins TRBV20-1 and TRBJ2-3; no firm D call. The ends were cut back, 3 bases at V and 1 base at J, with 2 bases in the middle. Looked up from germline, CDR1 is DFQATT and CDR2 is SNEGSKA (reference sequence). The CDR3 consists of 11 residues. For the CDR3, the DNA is TGCAGTGCTAGTGGCACAGATACGCAGTATTTT. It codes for CSASGTDTQYF.

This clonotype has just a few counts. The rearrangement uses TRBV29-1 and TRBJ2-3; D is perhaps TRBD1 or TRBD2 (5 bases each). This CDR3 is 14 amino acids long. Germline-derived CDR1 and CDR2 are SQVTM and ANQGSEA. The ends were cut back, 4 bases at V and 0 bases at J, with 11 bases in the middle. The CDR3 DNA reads TGCAGCGTTGGGTCCGGGGCCAGCACAGATACGCAGTATTTT. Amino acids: CSVGSGASTDTQYF.

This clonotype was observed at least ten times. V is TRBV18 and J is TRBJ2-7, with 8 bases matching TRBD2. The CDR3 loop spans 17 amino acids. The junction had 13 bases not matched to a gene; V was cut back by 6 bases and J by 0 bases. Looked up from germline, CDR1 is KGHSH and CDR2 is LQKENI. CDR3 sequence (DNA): TGTGCCAGCTCCCTAACCGGGGGGGGGCAAGCCTCCTACGAGCAGTACTTC. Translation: CASSLTGGGQASYEQYF.

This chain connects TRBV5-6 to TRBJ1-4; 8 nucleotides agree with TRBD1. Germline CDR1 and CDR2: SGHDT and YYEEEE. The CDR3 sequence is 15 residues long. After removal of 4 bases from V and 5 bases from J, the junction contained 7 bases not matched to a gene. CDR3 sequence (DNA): TGTGCCAGCAGCCCCCGACAGGGGTTAAATGAAAAACTGTTTTTT. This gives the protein CASSPRQGLNEKLFF.

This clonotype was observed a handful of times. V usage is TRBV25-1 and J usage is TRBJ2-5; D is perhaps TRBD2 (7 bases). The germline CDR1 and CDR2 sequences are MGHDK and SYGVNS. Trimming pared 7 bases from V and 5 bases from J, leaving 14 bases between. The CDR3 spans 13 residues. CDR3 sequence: CASISQGGETQYF. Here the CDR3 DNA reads TGTGCCAGCATTTCACAGGGAGGGGAGACCCAGTACTTC.

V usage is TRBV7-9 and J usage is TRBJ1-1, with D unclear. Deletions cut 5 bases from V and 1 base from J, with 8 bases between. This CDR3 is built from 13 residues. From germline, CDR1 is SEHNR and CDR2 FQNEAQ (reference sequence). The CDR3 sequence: CASSIAANTEAFF. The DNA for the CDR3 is TGTGCCAGCAGCATTGCAGCGAACACTGAAGCTTTCTTT. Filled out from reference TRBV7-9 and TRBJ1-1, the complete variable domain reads DTGVSQNPRHKITKRGQNVTFRCDPISEHNRLYWYRQTLGQGPEFLTYFQNEAQLEKSRLLSDRFSAERPKGSFSTLEIQRTEQGDSAMYLCASSIAANTEAFFGQGTRLTVV.

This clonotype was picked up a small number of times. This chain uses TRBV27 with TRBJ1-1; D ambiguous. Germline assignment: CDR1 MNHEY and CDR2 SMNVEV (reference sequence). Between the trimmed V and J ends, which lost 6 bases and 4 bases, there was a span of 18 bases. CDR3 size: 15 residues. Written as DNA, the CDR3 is TGTGCCAGCAGAACCTCGGGGAGATGGGCCACTGAAGCTTTCTTT. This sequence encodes CASRTSGRWATEAFF.

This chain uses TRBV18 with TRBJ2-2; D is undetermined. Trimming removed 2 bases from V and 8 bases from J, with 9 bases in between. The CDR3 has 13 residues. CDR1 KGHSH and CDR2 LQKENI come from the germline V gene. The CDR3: CASSPILSGELFF. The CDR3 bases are TGTGCCAGCTCACCAATATTGTCGGGGGAGCTGTTTTTT. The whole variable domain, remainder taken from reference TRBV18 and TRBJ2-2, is NAGVMQNPRHLVRRRGQEARLRCSPMKGHSHVYWYRQLPEEGLKFMVYLQKENIIDESGMPKERFSAEFPKEGPSILRIQQVVRGDSAAYFCASSPILSGELFFGEGSRLTVL.

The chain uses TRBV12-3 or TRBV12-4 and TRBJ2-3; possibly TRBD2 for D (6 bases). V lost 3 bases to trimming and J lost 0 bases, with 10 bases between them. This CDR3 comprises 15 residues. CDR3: CASSLEGISTDTQYF. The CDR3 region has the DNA TGTGCCAGCAGTTTGGAGGGTATTAGCACAGATACGCAGTATTTT.

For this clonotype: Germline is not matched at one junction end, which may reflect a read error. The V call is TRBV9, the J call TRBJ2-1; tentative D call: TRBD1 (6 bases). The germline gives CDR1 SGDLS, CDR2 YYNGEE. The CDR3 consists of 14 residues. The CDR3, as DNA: TGTGCCTGCAGCCCGGACAGACCCTACAATGAGCAGTTCTTC. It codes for CACSPDRPYNEQFF.

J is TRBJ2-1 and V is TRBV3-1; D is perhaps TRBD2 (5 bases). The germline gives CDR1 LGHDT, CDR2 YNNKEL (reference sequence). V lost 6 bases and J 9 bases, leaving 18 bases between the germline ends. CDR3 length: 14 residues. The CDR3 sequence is CASRPRGVGFEQFF. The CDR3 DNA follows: TGTGCCAGCAGACCCCGGGGTGTCGGGTTTGAGCAGTTCTTC.